Below are 6 T cell receptor beta chains sequenced from a single sample in a study of identical twins. Each CDR3 protein gets one entry after TCRdb re-called the 5' RACE reads with MiXCR. The data show roughly 750,000 distinct CDR3 sequences, 21% seen once. These same data were also listed under a study on T cells expressing NK-cell markers.

The sequenced sample was PBMCs. Source of these receptors: a woman aged 18-29 years in good health.

The chain couples TRBV12-3 or TRBV12-4 to TRBJ2-1; possibly TRBD2 for D (6 bases). There are 13 residues in the CDR3. The V gene lost 5 bases and the J gene lost 10 bases, with 15 bases spanning the gap. DNA for the CDR3: TGTGCCAGCAGTCGGGGGAGCCTTGGGGAGCAGTTCTTC. It yields the protein CASSRGSLGEQFF.

This clonotype was seen more than once but under ten times. The V gene is TRBV30, the J gene TRBJ2-1; 7 bases match TRBD2. V gave up 5 bases and J gave up 2 bases; unmatched junction bases: 6. The CDR3 is made up of 14 amino acids. Germline V CDR1 and CDR2: GTSNPN, SVGIG (reference sequence). CDR3 region: CAWGTAGAYNEQFF. The CDR3 DNA follows: TGTGCCTGGGGTACTGCGGGGGCCTACAATGAGCAGTTCTTC.

This rearrangement joins TRBV5-1 to TRBJ2-5; D might be TRBD1 (5 bases). There are 14 residues in the CDR3. V was trimmed by 2 bases and J by 5 bases, leaving 13 bases between them. Germline CDR1 SGHRS, CDR2 YFSETQ. In DNA, the CDR3 is TGCGCCAGCAGCTTCCCACTCTCAGGGGAGACCCAGTACTTC. Its translation is CASSFPLSGETQYF.

The chain links TRBV30 to TRBJ2-1, with 8 bases that match TRBD2. V lost 3 bases to trimming and J lost 15 bases; unmatched junction nucleotides: 7. CDR1 is GTSNPN, CDR2 SVGIG, per germline (reference sequence). The CDR3 length is 11 residues. Written as DNA, the CDR3 is TGTGCCTGGAGCCTTAGCGGGACGGTGTTCTTC. Residues: CAWSLSGTVFF.

The rearrangement links TRBV20-1 to TRBJ2-1; a weak D match, TRBD2 (5 bases). V was clipped by 3 bases and J by 0 bases, with 21 bases between them. Germline V gene lookup returns CDR1 DFQATT and CDR2 SNEGSKA (reference sequence). This CDR3 contains 18 residues. CDR3 sequence reads: CSARLHILDGSSYNEQFF. CDR3 nucleotides: TGCAGTGCTAGGCTCCATATATTGGATGGGAGCTCCTACAATGAGCAGTTCTTC.

The sample holds many counts of this clonotype. The rearrangement uses TRBV18 and TRBJ1-4; D call uncertain. Germline CDR1 reads KGHSH; CDR2 reads LQKENI. Trimming cost V 3 bases and J 2 bases, with 1 base left between them. This CDR3 is built from 12 residues. In DNA, the CDR3 is TGTGCCAGCTCACCCACTAATGAAAAACTGTTTTTT. The encoded protein is CASSPTNEKLFF.